This entry features one TCR beta chain sequence. A junction end diverges from the germline sequence, so it may reflect a read error. The length of the CDR3 is 16 residues. Per germline, CDR1 MNHNS and CDR2 SASEGT. TCRdb reanalyzed the PCR reads with MiXCR. The table lists some 20,000 clones, around 16% of them singletons. This entry comes from a study of metastatic and nonmetastatic thyroid tumors. Treatment of any kind had been given to no patient before thyroid surgery. This rearrangement joins TRBV6-1 to TRBJ2-4; 7 bases match TRBD1. The TCR sequence derives from a female donor with papillary thyroid cancer or a benign thyroid nodule (not recorded which). Some clones in this sample may be carry-over from other donors' samples. Material for sequencing was blood. This CDR3 reads CASRPDRELAKNIQCF. In nucleotides, the CDR3 is TGTGCCAGCAGGCCCGACAGGGAGTTAGCCAAAAACATTCAGTGCTTC.